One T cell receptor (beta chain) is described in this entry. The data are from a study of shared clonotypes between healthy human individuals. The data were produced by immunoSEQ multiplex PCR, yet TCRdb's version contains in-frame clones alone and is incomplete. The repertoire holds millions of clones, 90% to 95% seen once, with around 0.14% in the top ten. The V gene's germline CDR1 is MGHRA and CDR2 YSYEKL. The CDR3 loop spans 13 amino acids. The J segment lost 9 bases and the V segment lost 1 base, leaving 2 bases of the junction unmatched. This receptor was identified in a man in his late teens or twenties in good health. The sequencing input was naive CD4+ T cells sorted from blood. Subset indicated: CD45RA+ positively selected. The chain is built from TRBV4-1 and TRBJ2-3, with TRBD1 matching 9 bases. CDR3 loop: CASSQGDRETQYF. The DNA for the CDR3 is TGCGCCAGCAGCCAAGGGGACAGGGAGACGCAGTATTTT.